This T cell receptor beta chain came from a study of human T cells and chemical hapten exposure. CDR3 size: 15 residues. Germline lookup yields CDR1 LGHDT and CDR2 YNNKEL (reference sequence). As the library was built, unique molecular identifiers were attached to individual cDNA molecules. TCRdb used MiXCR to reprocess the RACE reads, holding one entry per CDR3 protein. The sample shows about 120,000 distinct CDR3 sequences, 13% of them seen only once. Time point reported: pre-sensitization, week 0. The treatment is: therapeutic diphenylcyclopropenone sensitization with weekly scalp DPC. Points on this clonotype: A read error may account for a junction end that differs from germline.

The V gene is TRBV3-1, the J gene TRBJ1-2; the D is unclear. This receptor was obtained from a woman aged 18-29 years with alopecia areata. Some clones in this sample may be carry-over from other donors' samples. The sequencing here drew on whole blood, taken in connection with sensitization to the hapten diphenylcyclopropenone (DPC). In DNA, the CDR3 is TGTGCCAGCAGCCGCGGAGGGCAGACCTTCTATAGCTACACCTTC. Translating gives CASSRGGQTFYSYTF.